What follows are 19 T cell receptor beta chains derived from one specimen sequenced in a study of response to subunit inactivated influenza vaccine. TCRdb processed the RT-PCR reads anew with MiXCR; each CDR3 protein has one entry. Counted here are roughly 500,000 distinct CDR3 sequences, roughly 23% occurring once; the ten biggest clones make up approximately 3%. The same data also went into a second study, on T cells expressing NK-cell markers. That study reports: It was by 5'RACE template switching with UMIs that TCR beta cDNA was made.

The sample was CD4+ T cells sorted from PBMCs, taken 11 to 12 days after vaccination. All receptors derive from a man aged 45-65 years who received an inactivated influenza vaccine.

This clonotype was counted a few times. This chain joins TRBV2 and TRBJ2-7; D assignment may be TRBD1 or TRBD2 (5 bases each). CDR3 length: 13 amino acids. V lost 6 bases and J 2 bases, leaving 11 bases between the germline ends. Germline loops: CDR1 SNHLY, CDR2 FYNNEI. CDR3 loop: CASSSMGAYEQYF. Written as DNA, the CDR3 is TGTGCCAGCAGCTCCATGGGGGCCTACGAGCAGTACTTC.

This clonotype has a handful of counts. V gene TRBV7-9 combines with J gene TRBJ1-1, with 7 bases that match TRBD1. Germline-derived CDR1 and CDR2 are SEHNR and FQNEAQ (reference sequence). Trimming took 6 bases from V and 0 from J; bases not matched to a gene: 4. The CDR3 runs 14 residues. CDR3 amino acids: CASRKTGLNTEAFF. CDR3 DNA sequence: TGTGCCAGCAGAAAGACAGGGTTGAACACTGAAGCTTTCTTT.

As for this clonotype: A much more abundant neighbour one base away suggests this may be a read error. The CDR3 spells CSAEARSDTQYF. In DNA form, the CDR3 reads TGCAGTGCTGAAGCGAGATCAGATACGCAGTATTTT. This sequence joins TRBV20-1 and TRBJ2-3, with no clear D. Germline V gives CDR1 DFQATT, CDR2 SNEGSKA (reference sequence). The V gene lost 5 bases and the J gene lost 4 bases, with 10 bases spanning the gap. The CDR3 runs 12 residues.

In DNA, the CDR3 is TGTGCCAGCAGCCGAGGCAGGTCACCCCTCCACTTT. Translated, it gives CASSRGRSPLHF. The rearrangement joins TRBV7-9 to TRBJ1-6; D not certain. CDR3 size: 12 residues. Germline assignment: CDR1 SEHNR and CDR2 FQNEAQ (reference sequence). V was trimmed by 5 bases and J by 10 bases, leaving 9 bases between them.

CDR3 residues: CASSPPTGRKAEAFF. For the CDR3, the DNA is TGTGCCAGCTCACCACCGACAGGGAGGAAGGCTGAAGCTTTCTTT. The V call is TRBV18, the J call TRBJ1-1; 7 bases line up with TRBD1. The CDR3 extends over 15 amino acids. Germline V CDR1 and CDR2: KGHSH, LQKENI. Trimming took 0 bases from V and 6 from J; bases not matched to a gene: 7.

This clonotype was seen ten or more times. CDR3 bases: TGCGCCAGCAGCTTGGGGGTGGTGAAACGGGTTATGAACACTGAAGCTTTCTTT. Protein sequence: CASSLGVVKRVMNTEAFF. The chain uses TRBV5-1 and TRBJ1-1; D remains ambiguous. The germline CDR1 and CDR2 sequences are SGHRS and YFSETQ. Trimming removed 0 bases at V and 0 bases at J, with 18 bases between. CDR3 length: 18 amino acids.

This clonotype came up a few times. Written as DNA, the CDR3 is TGCAGTGCTAGAGGAGGGACAGTTTACAATGAGCAGTTCTTC. This sequence encodes CSARGGTVYNEQFF. The chain joins TRBV20-1 to TRBJ2-1, with 7 bases aligning to TRBD1. J lost 4 bases, V lost 1 base, and 4 bases had no gene match. The CDR3 contains 14 residues. The germline V gene has CDR1 DFQATT and CDR2 SNEGSKA (reference sequence).

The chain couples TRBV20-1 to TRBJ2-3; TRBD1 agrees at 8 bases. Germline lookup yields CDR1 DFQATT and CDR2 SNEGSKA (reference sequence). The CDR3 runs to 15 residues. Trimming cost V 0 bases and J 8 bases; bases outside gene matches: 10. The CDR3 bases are TGCAGTGCTAGAGAAACCGGGACAGGACTGGGTACGCAGTATTTT. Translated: CSARETGTGLGTQYF.

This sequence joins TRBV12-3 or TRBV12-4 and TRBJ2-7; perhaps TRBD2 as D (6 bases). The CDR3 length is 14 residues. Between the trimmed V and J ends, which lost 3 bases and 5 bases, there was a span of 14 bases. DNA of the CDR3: TGTGCCAGCAGTTTTTGGCGGGGTGAAGACGAGCAGTACTTC. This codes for CASSFWRGEDEQYF.

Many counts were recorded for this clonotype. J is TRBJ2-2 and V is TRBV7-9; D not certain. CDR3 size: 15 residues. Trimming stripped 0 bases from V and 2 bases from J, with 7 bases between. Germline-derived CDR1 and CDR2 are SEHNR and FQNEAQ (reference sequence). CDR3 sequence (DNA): TGTGCCAGCAGCTTAGCGCGACGTAACACCGGGGAGCTGTTTTTT. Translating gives CASSLARRNTGELFF.

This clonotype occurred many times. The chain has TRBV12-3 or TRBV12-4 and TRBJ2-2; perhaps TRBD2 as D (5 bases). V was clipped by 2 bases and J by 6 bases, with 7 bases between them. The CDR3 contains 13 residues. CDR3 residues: CASSLLASGELFF. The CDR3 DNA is TGTGCCAGCAGTTTACTAGCTTCCGGGGAGCTGTTTTTT.

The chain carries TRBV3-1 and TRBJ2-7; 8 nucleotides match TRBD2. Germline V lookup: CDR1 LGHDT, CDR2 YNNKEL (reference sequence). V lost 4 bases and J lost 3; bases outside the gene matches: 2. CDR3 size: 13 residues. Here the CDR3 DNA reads TGTGCCAGCAGCCGGGGACTAGTCTACGAGCAGTACTTC. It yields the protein CASSRGLVYEQYF.

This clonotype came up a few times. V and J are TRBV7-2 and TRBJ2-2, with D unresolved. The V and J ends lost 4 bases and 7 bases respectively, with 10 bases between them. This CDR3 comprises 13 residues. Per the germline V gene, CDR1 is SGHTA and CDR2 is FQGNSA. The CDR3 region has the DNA TGTGCCAGCAGCTCTTCGGCGAGCGGGGAGCTGTTTTTT. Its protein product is CASSSSASGELFF.

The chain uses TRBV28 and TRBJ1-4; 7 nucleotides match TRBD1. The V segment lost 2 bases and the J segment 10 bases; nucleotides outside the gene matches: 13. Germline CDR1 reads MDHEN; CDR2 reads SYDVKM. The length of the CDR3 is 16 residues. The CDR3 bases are TGTGCCAGCAGTTTAAATGGACAGGCCAGCGCCCGAAAACTGTTTTTT. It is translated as CASSLNGQASARKLFF.

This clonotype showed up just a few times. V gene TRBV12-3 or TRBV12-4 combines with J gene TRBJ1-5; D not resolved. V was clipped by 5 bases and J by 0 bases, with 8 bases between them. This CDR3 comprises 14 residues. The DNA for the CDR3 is TGTGCCAGCAGTGGGCTCTATAGCAATCAGCCCCAGCATTTT. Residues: CASSGLYSNQPQHF.

The CDR3 reads CATGRDRGVGGYTF. The CDR3 DNA reads as TGTGCCACCGGACGGGACAGGGGAGTTGGGGGCTACACCTTC. V gene TRBV10-3 combines with J gene TRBJ1-2; 10 bases match TRBD1. The CDR3 totals 14 residues. The junction had 13 bases not matched to a gene; V was cut back by 10 bases and J by 8 bases. Germline V CDR1 and CDR2: ENHRY, SYGVKD.

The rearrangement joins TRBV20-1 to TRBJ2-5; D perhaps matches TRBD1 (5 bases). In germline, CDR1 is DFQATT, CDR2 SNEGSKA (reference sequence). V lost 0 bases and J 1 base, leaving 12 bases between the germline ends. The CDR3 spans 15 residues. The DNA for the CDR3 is TGCAGTGCTAGAGACCCGACAGTTCTCCAAGAGACCCAGTACTTC. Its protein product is CSARDPTVLQETQYF.

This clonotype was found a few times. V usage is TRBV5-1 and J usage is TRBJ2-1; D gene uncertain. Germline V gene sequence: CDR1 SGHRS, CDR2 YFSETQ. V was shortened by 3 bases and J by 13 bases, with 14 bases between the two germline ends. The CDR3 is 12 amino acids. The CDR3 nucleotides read TGCGCCAGCAGCTGGGGTGGCCCCTTTCAGTTCTTC. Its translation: CASSWGGPFQFF.

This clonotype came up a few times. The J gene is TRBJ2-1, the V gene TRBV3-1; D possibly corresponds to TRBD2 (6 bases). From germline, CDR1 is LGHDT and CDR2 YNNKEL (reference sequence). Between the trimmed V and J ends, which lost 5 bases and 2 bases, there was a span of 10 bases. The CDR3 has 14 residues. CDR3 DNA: TGTGCCAGCAGCAGCCCGGGAGCCTACAATGAGCAGTTCTTC. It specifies CASSSPGAYNEQFF.